This TCR beta chain came from a study of cytomegalovirus exposure and HLA in healthy donors. Study-wide findings and caveats: Analyzed later, most CMV-associated TCR beta chains appeared HLA-restricted. TCR beta V- and J-gene trimming was later associated with a missense DCLRE1C variant. The availability of immune exposure information extended only to CMV serostatus. A classifier reportedly called cytomegalovirus status with high sensitivity and specificity.

The sample holds one count of this clone. Antigen specificity is unknown. The study ran its PCR with 60 Vbeta and 13 Jbeta primers. Repertoires were generated with immunoSEQ multiplex PCR, while TCRdb's copy carries only in-frame clones and drops some. The table has some 81,000 clones, over 60% seen once; the top ten hold about 16%. Germline V gene lookup returns CDR1 SGHNT and CDR2 YENEEA. Trimming cost V 4 bases and J 2 bases; bases outside gene matches: 6. The CDR3 length is 15 residues. Input material: PBMCs. This chain connects TRBV11-3 to TRBJ2-3; TRBD1 agrees at 7 bases. This receptor was taken from a middle-aged woman in good health and CMV-seropositive. The CDR3 nucleotides read TGTGCCAGCAGCTCCCGGGACAGTCACACAGATACGCAGTATTTT. Translation: CASSSRDSHTDTQYF.